This T cell receptor (beta chain) originates from a study of blood T cell repertoires in COVID-19. Study in general: Both acute and convalescent COVID-19 samples were obtained from the United States, Italy and Spain. T cells, B-cell-depleted T cells, or PBMCs provided the cDNA or gDNA that served as material.

The CDR3 sequence is 13 residues long. The V end lost 5 bases, the J end lost 2 bases, and 10 bases lay between the germline ends. The germline CDR1 and CDR2 sequences are KGHSH and LQKENI. In the original processing: By means of reference gene primer amplification, nucleated cell counts were estimated. Sequencing was performed with immunoSEQ multiplex PCR; in TCRdb, only in-frame clones are kept and a portion is missing. V and J calls and clone size are those listed in that table; D and trimming were worked out from the DNA. Of under 200,000 clones listed, under 80% are singletons. The rearrangement uses TRBV18 and TRBJ2-7, with a tentative D call TRBD1 (6 bases). The clonotype comes from an elderly woman with acute or convalescent COVID-19. The sample consisted of peripheral blood. The CDR3 DNA is TGTGCCAGCTCAGGGGACATTACCTACGAGCAGTACTTC. Protein: CASSGDITYEQYF. Variable domain in full (rest from reference TRBV18 and TRBJ2-7): NAGVMQNPRHLVRRRGQEARLRCSPMKGHSHVYWYRQLPEEGLKFMVYLQKENIIDESGMPKERFSAEFPKEGPSILRIQQVVRGDSAAYFCASSGDITYEQYFGPGTRLTVT.